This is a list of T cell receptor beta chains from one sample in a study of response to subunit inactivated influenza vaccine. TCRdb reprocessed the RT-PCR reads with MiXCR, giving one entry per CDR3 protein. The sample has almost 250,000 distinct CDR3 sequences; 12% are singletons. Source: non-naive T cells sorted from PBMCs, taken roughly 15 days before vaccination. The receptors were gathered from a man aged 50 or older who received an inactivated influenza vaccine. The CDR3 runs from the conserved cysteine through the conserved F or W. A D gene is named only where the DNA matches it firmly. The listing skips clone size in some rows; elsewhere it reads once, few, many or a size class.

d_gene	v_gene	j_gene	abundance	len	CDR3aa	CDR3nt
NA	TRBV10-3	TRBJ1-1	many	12	CAIRREGTEAFF	TGTGCCATCAGAAGGGAGGGCACTGAAGCTTTCTTT
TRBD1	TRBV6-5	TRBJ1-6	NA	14	CASSYRQGNSPLHF	TGTGCCAGCAGTTACCGACAGGGGAATTCACCCCTCCACTTT
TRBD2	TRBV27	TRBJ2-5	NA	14	CASSLSPSGVNQYF	TGTGCCAGCAGTTTATCCCCTAGCGGGGTAAACCAGTACTTC
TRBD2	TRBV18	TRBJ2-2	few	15	CASSSWTSDTGELFF	TGTGCCAGCTCATCCTGGACTAGCGACACCGGGGAGCTGTTTTTT
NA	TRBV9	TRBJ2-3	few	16	CASSVGSPLLMDTQYF	TGTGCCAGCAGCGTCGGCAGTCCCCTCCTTATGGATACGCAGTATTTT
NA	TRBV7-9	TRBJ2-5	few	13	CASSPGTEETQYF	TGTGCCAGCAGCCCCGGGACGGAAGAGACCCAGTACTTC
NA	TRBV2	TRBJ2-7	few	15	CASSPSGTPSYEQYF	TGTGCCAGCAGTCCTTCCGGGACACCCTCCTACGAGCAGTACTTC
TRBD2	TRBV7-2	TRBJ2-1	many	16	CASSLMGLAGNNEQFF	TGTGCCAGCAGCTTAATGGGGCTAGCGGGAAACAATGAGCAGTTCTTC
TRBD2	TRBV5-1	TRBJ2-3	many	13	CASRSGREDTQYF	TGCGCCAGCAGAAGCGGGAGGGAGGATACGCAGTATTTT
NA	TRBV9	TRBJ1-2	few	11	CASSVGSGYTF	TGTGCCAGCAGCGTAGGCAGTGGCTACACCTTC
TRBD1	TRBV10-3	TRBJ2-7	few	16	CAISMTITGQPYEQYF	TGTGCCATCAGTATGACAATCACGGGACAGCCCTACGAGCAGTACTTC
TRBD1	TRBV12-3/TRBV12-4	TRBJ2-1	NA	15	CASSIQGGTYNEQFF	TGTGCCAGCAGCATACAGGGGGGCACCTACAATGAGCAGTTCTTC
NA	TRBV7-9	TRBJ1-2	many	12	CASRSPDSGYTF	TGTGCCAGCAGGAGTCCGGACAGTGGCTACACCTTC
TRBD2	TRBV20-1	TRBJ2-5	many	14	CSARATSGGVTQYF	TGCAGTGCTAGGGCAACTAGCGGGGGGGTGACCCAGTACTTC
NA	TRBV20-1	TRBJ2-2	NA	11	CSALIGGELFF	TGCAGTGCATTAATAGGCGGGGAGCTGTTTTTT
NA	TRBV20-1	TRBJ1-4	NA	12	CSARSNLEKLFF	TGCAGTGCGAGAAGTAATCTCGAAAAACTGTTTTTT
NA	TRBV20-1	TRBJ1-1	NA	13	CSAKGGKNIEAFF	TGCAGTGCTAAAGGGGGGAAGAACATTGAAGCTTTCTTT
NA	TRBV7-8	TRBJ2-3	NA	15	CASSLQLAGSDTQYF	TGTGCCAGCAGCTTACAACTAGCCGGGAGTGATACGCAGTATTTT
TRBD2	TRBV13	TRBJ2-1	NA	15	CASSQLAGGLNEQFF	TGTGCCAGCAGCCAACTAGCGGGAGGACTGAATGAGCAGTTCTTC
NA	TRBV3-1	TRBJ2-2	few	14	CASSQGGVTGELFF	TGTGCCAGCAGCCAAGGGGGGGTCACCGGGGAGCTGTTTTTT
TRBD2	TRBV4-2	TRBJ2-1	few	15	CASSQDKRGYNEQFF	TGTGCCAGCAGCCAAGATAAGCGGGGGTACAATGAGCAGTTCTTC
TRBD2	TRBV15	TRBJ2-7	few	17	CATSSPGTSGHSYEQYF	TGTGCCACCAGCAGCCCAGGGACTAGCGGGCACTCCTACGAGCAGTACTTC
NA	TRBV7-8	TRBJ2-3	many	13	CASSLPDRDTQYF	TGTGCCAGCAGCTTACCAGACAGGGATACGCAGTATTTT
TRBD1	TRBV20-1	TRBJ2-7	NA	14	CSARKWDSNYEQYF	TGCAGTGCTAGAAAATGGGACAGCAACTACGAGCAGTACTTC
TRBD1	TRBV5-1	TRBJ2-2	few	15	CASSPRAGGSGELFF	TGCGCCAGCAGCCCCCGGGCAGGGGGCTCCGGGGAGCTGTTTTTT
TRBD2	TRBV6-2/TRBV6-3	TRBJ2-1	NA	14	CASHSGASGNEQFF	TGTGCCAGCCATAGCGGGGCGTCTGGGAATGAGCAGTTCTTC
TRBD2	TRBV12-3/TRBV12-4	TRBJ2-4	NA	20	CASSRRLAGASGVAKNIQYF	TGTGCCAGCAGCCGTAGACTAGCGGGAGCGTCGGGAGTAGCCAAAAACATTCAGTACTTC
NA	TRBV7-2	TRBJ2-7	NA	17	CASSLVVTGSSKGEQYF	TGTGCCAGCAGCTTAGTAGTTACAGGGAGTAGTAAGGGCGAGCAGTACTTC
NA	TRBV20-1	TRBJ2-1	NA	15	CSASFSGLRQNEQFF	TGCAGTGCTAGTTTTTCGGGACTCCGCCAAAATGAGCAGTTCTTC
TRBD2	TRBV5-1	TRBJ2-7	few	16	CASSLEAGGRASEQYF	TGCGCCAGCAGCTTGGAAGCAGGCGGGAGGGCCAGCGAGCAGTACTTC
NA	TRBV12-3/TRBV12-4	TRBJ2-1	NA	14	CASSLGLAYNEQFF	TGTGCCAGCAGTTTAGGGCTAGCTTACAATGAGCAGTTCTTC
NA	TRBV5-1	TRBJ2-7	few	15	CASCDHPGRFDEQYF	TGCGCCAGCTGCGACCACCCGGGTCGGTTCGACGAGCAGTACTTC
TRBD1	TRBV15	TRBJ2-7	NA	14	CATSKDRGSYEQYF	TGTGCCACCAGCAAAGACAGGGGGTCCTACGAGCAGTACTTC
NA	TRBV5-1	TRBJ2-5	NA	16	CASSTIPRAFQETQYF	TGCGCCAGCAGTACTATACCCAGGGCATTCCAAGAGACCCAGTACTTC
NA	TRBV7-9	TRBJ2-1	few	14	CASSAKSGTSPPLF	TGTGCCAGCAGCGCGAAATCCGGGACATCGCCGCCCCTCTTC
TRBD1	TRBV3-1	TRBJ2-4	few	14	CASSQGGQGGIQYF	TGTGCCAGCAGCCAAGGGGGACAGGGCGGCATTCAGTACTTC
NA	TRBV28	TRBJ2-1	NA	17	CASSLGLGLFAYNEQFF	TGTGCCAGCAGTTTAGGGCTAGGGTTGTTTGCCTACAATGAGCAGTTCTTC
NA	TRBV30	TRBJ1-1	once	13	CAWTLRGYTEAFF	TGTGCCTGGACGTTGAGGGGTTACACTGAAGCTTTCTTT
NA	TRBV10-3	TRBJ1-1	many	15	CAISESGGSGTEAFF	TGTGCCATCAGTGAGTCCGGGGGATCAGGCACTGAAGCTTTCTTT
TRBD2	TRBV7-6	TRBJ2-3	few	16	CASSLVPGRSGDTQYF	TGTGCCAGCAGCTTAGTTCCCGGGAGGTCCGGAGATACGCAGTATTTT
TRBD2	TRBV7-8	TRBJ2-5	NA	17	CASMRILAGKPKETQYF	TGTGCCAGCATGCGAATATTAGCGGGCAAACCAAAAGAGACCCAGTACTTC
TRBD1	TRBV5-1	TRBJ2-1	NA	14	CASSLGGQNNEQFF	TGCGCCAGCAGCTTGGGGGGACAGAACAATGAGCAGTTCTTC
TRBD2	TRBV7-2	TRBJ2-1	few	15	CASSRSGGPYNEQFF	TGTGCCAGCAGCCGTAGCGGGGGGCCTTACAATGAGCAGTTCTTC
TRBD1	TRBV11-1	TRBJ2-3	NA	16	CASSLRRTGGPDTQYF	TGTGCCAGCAGCTTAAGACGGACAGGGGGGCCAGATACGCAGTATTTT
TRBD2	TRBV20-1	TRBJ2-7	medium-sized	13	CSARSGGAYEQYF	TGCAGTGCTAGATCCGGGGGGGCTTACGAGCAGTACTTC
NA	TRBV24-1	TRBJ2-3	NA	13	CATSVDSTDTQYF	TGTGCCACCAGTGTCGACAGCACAGATACGCAGTATTTT
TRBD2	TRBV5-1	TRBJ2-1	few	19	CASSLAPPGLAGLGDEQFF	TGCGCCAGCAGCTTGGCCCCCCCGGGACTAGCGGGCCTTGGGGATGAGCAGTTCTTC
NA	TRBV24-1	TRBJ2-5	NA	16	CATSDDKTGRAETQYF	TGTGCCACCAGTGATGACAAGACAGGGAGGGCAGAGACCCAGTACTTC
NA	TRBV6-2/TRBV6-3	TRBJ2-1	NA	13	CASNQVSYNEQFF	TGTGCCAGCAACCAGGTTTCCTACAATGAGCAGTTCTTC
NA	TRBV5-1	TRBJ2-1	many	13	CASSLSPGGEQFF	TGCGCCAGCAGCTTGTCCCCTGGAGGGGAGCAGTTCTTC
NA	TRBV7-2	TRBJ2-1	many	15	CASSRTLQGNNEQFF	TGTGCCAGCAGCCGAACTTTACAGGGTAACAATGAGCAGTTCTTC
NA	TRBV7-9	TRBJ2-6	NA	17	CASSLGRVNSGANVLTF	TGTGCCAGCAGCTTAGGCAGGGTAAACTCTGGGGCCAACGTCCTGACTTTC
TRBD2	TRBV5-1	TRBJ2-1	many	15	CASSRLAGGEDEQFF	TGCGCCAGCAGCCGACTAGCGGGAGGCGAGGATGAGCAGTTCTTC
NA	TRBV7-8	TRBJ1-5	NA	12	CASSLASQPQHF	TGTGCCAGCAGCTTAGCAAGTCAGCCCCAGCATTTT
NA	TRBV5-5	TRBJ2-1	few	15	CASSLGGAPYNEQFF	TGTGCCAGCAGCTTGGGGGGGGCCCCCTACAATGAGCAGTTCTTC